The present entry profiles one T cell receptor (beta chain) with its context. Its cognate antigen is unknown. The data were taken from a study of shared clonotypes between healthy human individuals. As for the study in general: Three men and two women, aged 18 to 49, were donors.

Study-wide results and caveats: Larger estimated richness was generally recorded for naive subsets relative to memory subsets.

How the authors handled the data: Filtering differed for immunoSEQ, which gave only junction sequences without quality scores. TCRdb's table, derived via immunoSEQ multiplex PCR, lists solely in-frame clones and lacks some. The V and J calls and the clone size are those of that table, but D and trimming were determined from the DNA. Found here are 2.3 million or so clones, 93% of them singletons; the top ten hold 0.39%. V shed 4 bases and J shed 6 bases, with 19 bases lying between them. CDR3 length equals 15 residues. The germline V gene encodes CDR1 LGHNA and CDR2 YNFKEQ. Splitting the CD4+ cells yielded a CD45RA+ naive subset and a CD45RA-negative memory subset.

The sequenced material came from naive CD4+ T cells from PBMCs. Subset noted: CD45RA+ positively selected. This receptor was taken from a man aged 18 to 30 in good health. Some clones in this sample may be carry-over from other donors' samples. The V and J genes are TRBV4-2 and TRBJ2-7, with D possibly being TRBD1 (7 bases). The DNA of the CDR3 is TGTGCCAGCAGCCGCCAGGGGGGCCCTTTCGGCGAGCAGTACTTC. Residues: CASSRQGGPFGEQYF.